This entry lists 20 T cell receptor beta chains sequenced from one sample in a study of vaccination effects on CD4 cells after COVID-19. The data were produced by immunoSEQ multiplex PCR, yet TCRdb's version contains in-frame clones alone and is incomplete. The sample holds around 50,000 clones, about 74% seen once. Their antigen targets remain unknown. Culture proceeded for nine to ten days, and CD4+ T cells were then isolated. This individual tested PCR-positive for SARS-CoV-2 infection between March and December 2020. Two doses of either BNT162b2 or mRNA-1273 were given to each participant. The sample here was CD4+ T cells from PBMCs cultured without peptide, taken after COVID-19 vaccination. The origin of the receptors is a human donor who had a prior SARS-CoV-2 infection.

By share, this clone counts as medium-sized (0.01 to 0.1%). The chain's CDR3 is CASSKDGQDYEQYF. CDR3 nucleotide sequence: TGTGCCAGCAGCAAAGATGGACAGGACTACGAGCAGTACTTC. The chain uses TRBV21-1 and TRBJ2-7; the listed D gene, TRBD1, was not tested against the DNA. TRBV21-1 is flagged as a pseudogene. The CDR3 has 14 amino acids.

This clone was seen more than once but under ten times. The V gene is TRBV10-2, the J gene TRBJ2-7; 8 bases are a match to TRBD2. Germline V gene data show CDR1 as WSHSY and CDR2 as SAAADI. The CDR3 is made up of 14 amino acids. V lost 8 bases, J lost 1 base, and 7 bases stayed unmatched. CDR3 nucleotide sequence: TGCGCCAGCCGAAAGACTAGCGCGTCCTACGAGCAGTACTTC. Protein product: CASRKTSASYEQYF.

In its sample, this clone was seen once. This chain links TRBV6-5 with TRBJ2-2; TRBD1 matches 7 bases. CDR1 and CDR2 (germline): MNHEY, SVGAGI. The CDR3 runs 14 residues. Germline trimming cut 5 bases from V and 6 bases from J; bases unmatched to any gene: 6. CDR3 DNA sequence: TGTGCCAGCAGTCAGGGGGATAGGGCCGGGGAGCTGTTTTTT. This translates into CASSQGDRAGELFF.

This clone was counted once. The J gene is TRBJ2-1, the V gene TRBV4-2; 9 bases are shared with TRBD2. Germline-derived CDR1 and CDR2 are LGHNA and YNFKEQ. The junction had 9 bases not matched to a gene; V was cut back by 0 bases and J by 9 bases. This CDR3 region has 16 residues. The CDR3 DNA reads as TGTGCCAGCAGCCAAGACCCAGCGGGAGGTACCGCTGAGCAGTTCTTC. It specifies CASSQDPAGGTAEQFF.

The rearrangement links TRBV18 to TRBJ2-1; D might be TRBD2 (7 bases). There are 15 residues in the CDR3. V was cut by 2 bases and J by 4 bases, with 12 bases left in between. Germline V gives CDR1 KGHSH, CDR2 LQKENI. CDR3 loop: CASSPVGGQYNEQFF. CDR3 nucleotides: TGTGCCAGCTCACCAGTGGGGGGGCAATACAATGAGCAGTTCTTC.

CDR3 nucleotide sequence: TGCAGCGCCCGGACTACCTCCGATACGCAGTATTTT. Translation gives CSARTTSDTQYF. The chain combines TRBV29-1 with TRBJ2-3; tentatively, D is TRBD2 (6 bases). The length of the CDR3 is 12 residues. CDR1 is SQVTM and CDR2 is ANQGSEA in the germline V gene. V was cut by 7 bases and J by 6 bases, with 14 bases left in between.

The CDR3 DNA reads as TGTGCCAGCAGCGCCCCGGACAGCGACACATTTTATGGCTACACCTTC. It is translated as CASSAPDSDTFYGYTF. The gene calls are TRBV2 and TRBJ1-2; possible D gene TRBD1, 6 bases. CDR1 SNHLY and CDR2 FYNNEI come from the germline V gene. V shed 6 bases and J shed 5 bases, with 22 bases lying between them. The CDR3 sequence is 16 residues long.

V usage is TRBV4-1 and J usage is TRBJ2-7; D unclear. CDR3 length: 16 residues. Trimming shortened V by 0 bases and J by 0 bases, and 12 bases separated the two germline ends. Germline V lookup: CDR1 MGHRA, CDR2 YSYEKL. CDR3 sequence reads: CASSQDSGSGSYEQYF. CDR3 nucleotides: TGCGCCAGCAGCCAAGACTCCGGTTCGGGCTCCTACGAGCAGTACTTC.

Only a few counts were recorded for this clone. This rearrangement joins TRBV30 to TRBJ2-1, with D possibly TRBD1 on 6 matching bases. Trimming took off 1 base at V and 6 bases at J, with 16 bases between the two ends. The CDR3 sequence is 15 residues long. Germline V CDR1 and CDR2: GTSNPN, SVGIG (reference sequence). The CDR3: CAWSEGVAPVNEQFF. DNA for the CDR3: TGTGCCTGGAGTGAGGGGGTAGCCCCGGTCAATGAGCAGTTCTTC.

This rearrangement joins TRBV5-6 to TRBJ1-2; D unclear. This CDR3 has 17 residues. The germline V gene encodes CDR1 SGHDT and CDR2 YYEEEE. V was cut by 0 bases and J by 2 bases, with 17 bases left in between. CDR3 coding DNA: TGTGCCAGCAGCTTGGCCGTAGAGAGGAGGGTAAACTATGGCTACACCTTC. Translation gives CASSLAVERRVNYGYTF.

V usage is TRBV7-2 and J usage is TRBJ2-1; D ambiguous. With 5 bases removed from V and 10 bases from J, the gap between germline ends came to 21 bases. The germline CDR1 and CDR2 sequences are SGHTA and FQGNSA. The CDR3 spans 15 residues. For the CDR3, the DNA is TGTGCCAGCAGCCCACTTGGCGGAAATTATGCGGAGCAGTTCTTC. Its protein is CASSPLGGNYAEQFF.

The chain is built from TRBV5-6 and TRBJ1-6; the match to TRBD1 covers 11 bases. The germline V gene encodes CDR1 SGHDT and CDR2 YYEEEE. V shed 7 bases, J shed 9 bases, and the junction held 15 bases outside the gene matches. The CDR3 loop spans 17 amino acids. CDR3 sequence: CASLPRGQGGLSSPLHF. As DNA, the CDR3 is TGTGCCAGCTTACCAAGGGGACAGGGGGGATTGAGTTCACCCCTCCACTTT.

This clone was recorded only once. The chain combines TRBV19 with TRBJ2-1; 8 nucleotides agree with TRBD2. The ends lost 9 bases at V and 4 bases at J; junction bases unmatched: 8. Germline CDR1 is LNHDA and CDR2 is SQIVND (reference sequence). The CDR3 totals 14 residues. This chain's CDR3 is CASAVAGRYNEQFF. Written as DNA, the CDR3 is TGTGCCAGCGCCGTAGCGGGACGTTACAATGAGCAGTTCTTC.

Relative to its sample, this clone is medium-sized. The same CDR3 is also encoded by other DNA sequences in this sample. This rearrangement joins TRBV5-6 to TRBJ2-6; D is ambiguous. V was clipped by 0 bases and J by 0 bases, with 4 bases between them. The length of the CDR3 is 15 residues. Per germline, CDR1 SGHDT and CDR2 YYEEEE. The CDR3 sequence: CASSLGVSGANVLTF. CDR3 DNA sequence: TGTGCCAGCAGCTTGGGAGTCTCTGGGGCCAACGTCCTGACTTTC.

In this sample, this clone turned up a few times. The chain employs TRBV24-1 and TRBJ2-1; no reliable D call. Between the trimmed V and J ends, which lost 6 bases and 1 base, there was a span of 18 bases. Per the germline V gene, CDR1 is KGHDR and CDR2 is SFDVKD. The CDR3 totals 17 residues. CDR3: CATSMPVKGGSYNEQFF. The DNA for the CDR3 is TGTGCCACCAGTATGCCCGTAAAAGGTGGGTCCTACAATGAGCAGTTCTTC.

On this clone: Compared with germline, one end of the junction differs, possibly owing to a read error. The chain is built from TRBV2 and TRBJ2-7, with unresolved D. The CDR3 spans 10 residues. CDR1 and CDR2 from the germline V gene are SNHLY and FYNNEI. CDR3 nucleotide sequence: TGTGCCACCCGGGCCTACGGGCAGTACTTC. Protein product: CATRAYGQYF.

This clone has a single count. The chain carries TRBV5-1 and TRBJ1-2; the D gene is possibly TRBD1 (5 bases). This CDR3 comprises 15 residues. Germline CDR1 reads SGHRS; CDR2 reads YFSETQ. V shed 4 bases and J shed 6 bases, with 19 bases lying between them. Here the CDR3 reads CASSPGVLGVHGYTF. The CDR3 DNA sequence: TGCGCCAGCAGCCCCGGAGTTTTGGGGGTCCATGGCTACACCTTC.

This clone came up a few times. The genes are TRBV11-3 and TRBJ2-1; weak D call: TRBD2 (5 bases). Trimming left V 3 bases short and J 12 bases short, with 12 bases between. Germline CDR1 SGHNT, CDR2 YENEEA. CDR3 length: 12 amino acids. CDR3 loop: CASSFRLAGQFF. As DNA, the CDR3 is TGTGCCAGCAGCTTCAGGTTGGCGGGGCAGTTCTTC.

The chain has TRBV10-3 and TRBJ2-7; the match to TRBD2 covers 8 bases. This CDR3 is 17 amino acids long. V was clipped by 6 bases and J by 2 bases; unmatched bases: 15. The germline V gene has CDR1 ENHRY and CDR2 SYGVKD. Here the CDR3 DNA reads TGTGCCATCAGATCGTCCGCCGGGGTTAGCGGGACCTACGAGCAGTACTTC. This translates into CAIRSSAGVSGTYEQYF.

For the CDR3, the DNA is TGCGCCAGCAGCTTGGGACTAGCGGAGGAGGGCTACGAGCAGTACTTC. Amino acid sequence: CASSLGLAEEGYEQYF. The V and J genes are TRBV5-1 and TRBJ2-7, with 9 bases identical to TRBD2. This CDR3 contains 16 residues. Germline V CDR1 and CDR2: SGHRS, YFSETQ. V lost 0 bases and J lost 3; bases outside the gene matches: 7.